The 29 T cell receptor beta chains presented below share a single source sample, sequenced in a study of T cell clonality in common variable immunodeficiency (dated by TCRdb to between 2015 and 2016). The library was prepared using the immunoSEQ multiplex PCR assay. TCRdb mirrors the immuneACCESS table, restricted to in-frame sequences. Some clones are absent from its copies; in checked studies, under half trace to an unresolved V gene, and the reason for the others is unknown. With approximately 29,000 clones recorded, this sample contains no clone counted only once. Around 3% of the sample lies in the top ten. These TCRs' antigens remain unknown. What the research found in general, with its limitations: Fewer deletions and N-nucleotide insertions were reportedly observed in CVID TCRbeta sequences, and highly modified clones with 13 or more V deletions were reportedly absent from CVID TCRbeta sequences.

What was sequenced was peripheral blood mononuclear cells. The receptors come from a human donor with common variable immunodeficiency.

This clone was detected a few times. One end of the junction does not line up with germline, which may come from a read error. Sequencing ends 3 residues short of the CDR3 end; the germline J gene provides the rest. The V call is TRBV7-7, the J call TRBJ2-1; 9 bases fit TRBD1. Germline V gene lookup returns CDR1 SSHAT and CDR2 FNYEAQ (reference sequence). The CDR3 is 17 residues long. CDR3 in amino acids: CASSLGQGWSSYNEQFF. The sequenced part of the CDR3 DNA is TGTGCTAGCAGCTTAGGACAGGGGTGGAGCTCCTACAATGAG. The whole variable domain, remainder taken from reference TRBV7-7 and TRBJ2-1, is GAGVSQSPRYKVTKRGQDVTLRCDPISSHATLYWYQQALGQGPEFLTYFNYEAQPDKSGLPSDRFSAERPEGSISTLTIQRTEQRDSAMYRCASSLGQGWSSYNEQFFGPGTRLTVL.

This clone was seen a handful of times. CDR3 region: CASSPRGGRSSEQYF. The CDR3 DNA, read in part, is TGTGCCAGTAGTCCTCGCGGCGGGAGAAGCAGCGAG. The chain carries TRBV19 and TRBJ2-7; 7 bases align to TRBD2. The sequence runs out 3 residues before the end of the CDR3; the remainder is reconstructed from the germline J gene. With 5 bases clipped from V and 6 bases from J, the junction kept 13 bases outside the gene matches. In germline, CDR1 is LNHDA, CDR2 SQIVND (reference sequence). This CDR3 is built from 15 residues.

This clone showed up many times. The read halts 3 residues ahead of the CDR3 end, with the missing end drawn from the germline J gene. The chain combines TRBV2 with TRBJ2-4, with D tentatively TRBD2 (5 bases). Germline assignment: CDR1 SNHLY and CDR2 FYNNEI. Trimming took off 8 bases at V and 1 base at J, with 15 bases between the two ends. There are 15 residues in the CDR3. The CDR3 sequence is CASLGNTGAKNIQYF. The sequenced CDR3 bases are TGTGCCAGCCTTGGTAACACGGGGGCCAAAAACATT.

Ten or more counts support this clone. The read comes to an end 3 residues before the CDR3 does, leaving the germline J gene to fill in the end. The chain has TRBV30 and TRBJ2-1, with D tentatively TRBD2 (5 bases). The CDR3 consists of 13 residues. Germline values: CDR1 GTSNPN, CDR2 SVGIG (reference sequence). V lost 0 bases and J lost 6, with 9 bases in between. The sequenced CDR3 bases are TGTGCCTGGAGTGTCGGACTGTTCAATGAG. Translated, it gives CAWSVGLFNE. In full, the CDR3 reads CAWSVGLFNEQFF.

A few counts support this clone. CDR3 region: CASSTNEAYEQYF. CDR3 bases read: TGTGCCAGTAGTACAAATGAGGCTTACGAG. The rearrangement joins TRBV19 to TRBJ2-7, with D uncertain. Read coverage stops 3 residues before the CDR3 terminus; the germline J gene supplies the remainder. Germline CDR1 LNHDA, CDR2 SQIVND (reference sequence). The CDR3 covers 13 residues. Trimming took off 4 bases at V and 4 bases at J, with 11 bases between the two ends.

This clone was recorded many times. The observed sequence ends 3 residues before the CDR3 terminus, with the missing tail filled in from the germline J gene. This chain connects TRBV9 to TRBJ2-1; perhaps TRBD2 as D (6 bases). CDR3 length equals 15 residues. Germline-derived CDR1 and CDR2 are SGDLS and YYNGEE. V gave up 0 bases and J gave up 4 bases, with 11 bases separating them. The sequenced CDR3 bases are TGTGCCAGCAGCGTAGTGCCTAGCGAGTACAATGAG. Protein: CASSVVPSEYNE. The CDR3 as a whole reads CASSVVPSEYNEQFF.

This clone was picked up many times. Read data end 3 residues before the CDR3 end; the end is taken from the germline J gene. V and J are TRBV5-1 and TRBJ2-5; the D gene is possibly TRBD2 (6 bases). V lost 0 bases and J lost 1, with 7 bases in between. The germline V gene has CDR1 SGHRS and CDR2 YFSETQ. CDR3 size: 14 residues. Incomplete CDR3 DNA: TGCGCCAGCAGCTTGGTGGGGGGCCAAGAGACC. Translated, it gives CASSLVGGQET. From start to end, the CDR3 is CASSLVGGQETQYF.

This clone has just a few counts. The CDR3 spells CASSEALGGGQETQYF. The part of the CDR3 DNA that was read is TGTGCCAGCAGTGAAGCGCTGGGAGGGGGACAAGAGACC. The J gene is TRBJ2-5, the V gene TRBV2; tentatively, D is TRBD2 (7 bases). The read stops 3 residues short of the end of the CDR3; the missing end is completed from the germline J gene. V lost 0 bases and J lost 2, with 13 bases in between. CDR3 length equals 16 residues. The germline gives CDR1 SNHLY, CDR2 FYNNEI. Drawing the rest from reference TRBV2 and TRBJ2-5, the complete variable domain is EPEVTQTPSHQVTQMGQEVILRCVPISNHLYFYWYRQILGQKVEFLVSFYNNEISEKSEIFDDQFSVERPDGSNFTLKIRSTKLEDSAMYFCASSEALGGGQETQYFGPGTRLLVL.

This clone was detected many times. Sequencing ends 3 residues short of the CDR3 end; the germline J gene provides the rest. This chain links TRBV13 with TRBJ2-3; perhaps TRBD1 as D (5 bases). Trimming left V 5 bases short and J 3 bases short, with 15 bases between. The germline gives CDR1 PRHDT, CDR2 FYEKMQ (reference sequence). This CDR3 has 15 residues. The CDR3 bases that were read are TGTGCCAGCAGCGCATCAGGGTGGGGAACAGATACG. Its protein product is CASSASGWGTDT. The whole CDR3 reads CASSASGWGTDTQYF.

This clone was counted many times. Sequencing ends 3 residues short of the CDR3 end; the germline J gene provides the rest. The V call is TRBV19, the J call TRBJ2-2; 7 bases fit TRBD1. The CDR3 extends over 14 amino acids. Germline CDR1 and CDR2: LNHDA and SQIVND (reference sequence). The junction had 4 bases not matched to a gene; V was cut back by 4 bases and J by 5 bases. CDR3 region: CASSTRTGTGELFF. The part of the CDR3 DNA that was read is TGTGCCAGTAGTACCCGGACAGGAACCGGGGAG. The variable domain in full, with the rest retrieved from reference TRBV19 and TRBJ2-2, is DGGITQSPKYLFRKEGQNVTLSCEQNLNHDAMYWYRQDPGQGLRLIYYSQIVNDFQKGDIAEGYSVSREKKESFPLTVTSAQKNPTAFYLCASSTRTGTGELFFGEGSRLTVL.

This clone was detected many times. The sequenced CDR3 bases are TGTGCCAGCACCCCAGGGGGCTGGGACACTGAA. Its translation: CASTPGGWDTE. From start to end, the CDR3 is CASTPGGWDTEAFF. The chain has TRBV4-2 and TRBJ1-1, with 8 bases aligning to TRBD1. The read ends 3 residues shy of where the CDR3 ends; the end is completed using the germline J gene. J lost 3 bases, V lost 7 bases, and 7 bases had no gene match. The length of the CDR3 is 14 residues. Germline V gives CDR1 LGHNA, CDR2 YNFKEQ.

This clone is labeled as medium-sized. Read coverage stops 3 residues before the CDR3 terminus; the germline J gene supplies the remainder. V usage is TRBV29-1 and J usage is TRBJ2-3; TRBD1 matches at 7 bases. The CDR3 sequence is 12 residues long. The junction had 1 base not matched to a gene; V was cut back by 7 bases and J by 0 bases. The germline gives CDR1 SQVTM, CDR2 ANQGSEA. The CDR3 protein is CSGDSSTDTQYF. The covered CDR3 bases are TGCAGCGGGGACAGCAGCACAGATACG.

This clone was recorded at least ten times. The CDR3 goes on 3 residues after the read ends, and that part is filled in from the germline J gene. The chain recombines TRBV19 with TRBJ2-7, with D possibly being TRBD1 (6 bases). CDR1 and CDR2 (germline): LNHDA, SQIVND (reference sequence). V was cut by 7 bases and J by 5 bases, with 15 bases left in between. The CDR3 consists of 13 residues. The CDR3 DNA, read in part, is TGTGCCAGTAAGGGCAGGGGATACCACGAG. Amino acid sequence: CASKGRGYHE. The full-length CDR3 reads as CASKGRGYHEQYF.

Comments on this clone: The CDR3 extends 3 residues past the end of the read, so its final part is completed from the germline J gene. The V and J genes are TRBV6-4 and TRBJ2-1; 8 bases agree with TRBD2. The germline V gene encodes CDR1 MRHNA and CDR2 SNTAGT. Trimming cost V 7 bases and J 0 bases; bases outside gene matches: 8. The CDR3 contains 16 residues. The covered CDR3 bases are TGTGCCAGCATCCCACTAGCGGCCTCCTCCTACAATGAG. Protein: CASIPLAASSYNE. The full CDR3 protein reads CASIPLAASSYNEQFF.

This clone was detected a few times. The read comes to an end 3 residues before the CDR3 does, leaving the germline J gene to fill in the end. The rearrangement links TRBV5-1 to TRBJ2-1; 7 positions match TRBD2. With 4 bases clipped from V and 0 bases from J, the junction kept 19 bases outside the gene matches. Germline loops: CDR1 SGHRS, CDR2 YFSETQ. The CDR3 has 20 residues. The CDR3 protein is CASSTPPGGNGLPSYNEQFF. The sequenced part of the CDR3 DNA is TGCGCCAGCAGCACCCCCCCGGGGGGTAACGGCTTGCCCTCCTACAATGAG. Using reference TRBV5-1 and TRBJ2-1 for the parts outside the CDR3, the full variable domain is KAGVTQTPRYLIKTRGQQVTLSCSPISGHRSVSWYQQTPGQGLQFLFEYFSETQRNKGNFPGRFSGRQFSNSRSEMNVSTLELGDSALYLCASSTPPGGNGLPSYNEQFFGPGTRLTVL.

The sample holds a few counts of this clone. The read falls 3 residues short of the CDR3 end, and the missing part is taken from the germline J gene. V and J are TRBV20-1 and TRBJ2-7; 11 bases agree with TRBD2. The V gene end was trimmed by 2 bases and the J gene end by 3 bases; junction bases not matched to a gene: 6. CDR1 is DFQATT and CDR2 is SNEGSKA in the germline V gene (reference sequence). This CDR3 is built from 15 residues. CDR3 DNA (partial): TGCAGTGCTAGACTTTTAACTAGCGGGAGCTACGAG. This translates into CSARLLTSGSYE. Given in full, the CDR3 is CSARLLTSGSYEQYF.

This clone has just a few counts. The DNA ends 3 residues before the CDR3 does, and the rest of the CDR3 is filled in from the germline J gene. V usage is TRBV7-3 and J usage is TRBJ2-2; no definite D call. The germline V gene has CDR1 SGHTA and CDR2 FQGTGA. CDR3 size: 14 residues. V lost 2 bases, J lost 3 bases, and 7 bases lay in between. This chain's CDR3 is CASSLWAYTGELFF. The sequenced CDR3 bases are TGTGCCAGCAGCTTATGGGCCTACACCGGGGAG.

This clone has only a few counts. The DNA ends 3 residues before the CDR3 does, and the rest of the CDR3 is filled in from the germline J gene. The chain joins TRBV6-2 or TRBV6-3 to TRBJ1-2, with D perhaps matching TRBD1 (6 bases). This CDR3 region has 15 residues. The V and J ends lost 6 bases and 5 bases respectively, with 19 bases between them. The germline V gene encodes CDR1 MNHEY and CDR2 SVGEGT. The part of the CDR3 DNA that was read is TGTGCCAGCAGCTCCGCAACAGGGTTGTCATATGGC. It codes for CASSSATGLSYG. The full CDR3 sequence reads CASSSATGLSYGYTF.

Remarks on this clone: The read halts 3 residues ahead of the CDR3 end, with the missing end drawn from the germline J gene. V usage is TRBV20-1 and J usage is TRBJ2-5; 8 bases line up with TRBD2. In germline, CDR1 is DFQATT, CDR2 SNEGSKA (reference sequence). With 0 bases clipped from V and 3 bases from J, the junction kept 21 bases outside the gene matches. This CDR3 has 20 amino acids. The DNA read from the CDR3 is TGCAGTGCTAGAGATTCCTCCTTCGTGACAGCGGGAGTCCAAGAAGAGACC. Protein product: CSARDSSFVTAGVQEET. The entire CDR3 protein reads CSARDSSFVTAGVQEETQYF.

This clone is judged medium-sized (0.01 to 0.1%). The read is 3 residues too short to cover the CDR3 end, so that end is filled in from the germline J gene. This sequence joins TRBV29-1 and TRBJ2-2; TRBD2 aligns across 9 bases. V gave up 4 bases and J gave up 3 bases; unmatched junction bases: 3. The CDR3 loop spans 14 amino acids. Germline loops: CDR1 SQVTM, CDR2 ANQGSEA. The covered CDR3 bases are TGCAGCGTTGGGACTAGCGCGTACACCGGGGAG. This encodes CSVGTSAYTGE. The entire CDR3 is CSVGTSAYTGELFF.

This clone occurred many times. The CDR3 is cut off 3 residues early in the read; its end comes from the germline J gene. The J gene is TRBJ2-7, the V gene TRBV29-1; tentative D call: TRBD1 (5 bases). The CDR3 has 11 amino acids. The germline V and J ends were trimmed by 4 bases and 6 bases, with 10 bases remaining between them. The germline V gene encodes CDR1 SQVTM and CDR2 ANQGSEA. The sequenced part of the CDR3 DNA is TGCAGCGTTGTAAGGGGCGGCGAG. This translates into CSVVRGGE. The CDR3 as a whole reads CSVVRGGEQYF.

This clone was found a few times. The CDR3 end is not reached by the read, which stops 3 residues before it; the germline J gene fills it in. The V gene is TRBV10-3, the J gene TRBJ2-1; 10 bases are a match to TRBD2. The junction had 8 bases not matched to a gene; V was cut back by 0 bases and J by 6 bases. CDR1 and CDR2 (germline): ENHRY, SYGVKD. The CDR3 is 17 residues long. The sequenced CDR3 bases are TGTGCCATCAGTGAGTCGATAGGCCTAGCGGGAGTCAATGAG. Encoded protein: CAISESIGLAGVNE. The CDR3 as a whole reads CAISESIGLAGVNEQFF.

As to this clone: The read stops 3 residues short of the end of the CDR3; the missing end is completed from the germline J gene. This chain links TRBV6-1 with TRBJ2-3; D is possibly TRBD2 (7 bases). The CDR3 extends over 15 amino acids. Germline lookup yields CDR1 MNHNS and CDR2 SASEGT. CDR3 region: CASSEARGGGSTQYF. The part of the CDR3 DNA that was read is TGTGCCAGCAGTGAAGCGAGGGGAGGGGGATCAACG.

The sample holds many counts of this clone. The CDR3 is cut off 3 residues early in the read; its end comes from the germline J gene. This chain links TRBV5-8 with TRBJ1-5, with a possible D match to TRBD1 (6 bases). The CDR3 has 14 residues. V lost 4 bases to trimming and J lost 4 bases, with 12 bases between them. CDR1 and CDR2 from the germline V gene are SGHTS and YDEGEE. CDR3 DNA, as far as it was read: TGTGCCAGCAGCCAGACAGGTGCAAATCAGCCC. This codes for CASSQTGANQP. The full CDR3 sequence reads CASSQTGANQPQHF.

There are a few counts of this clone. The CDR3 end is not reached by the read, which stops 3 residues before it; the germline J gene fills it in. This chain uses TRBV20-1 with TRBJ2-3; D tentatively fits TRBD1 or TRBD2 (5 bases each). In germline, CDR1 is DFQATT, CDR2 SNEGSKA (reference sequence). Between the trimmed V and J ends, which lost 6 bases and 5 bases, there was a span of 12 bases. This CDR3 has 12 residues. The sequenced part of the CDR3 DNA is TGCAGTGCCACCCCGAGGGGAGATACG. Protein product: CSATPRGDT. The entire CDR3 protein reads CSATPRGDTQYF.

For this clone: The read is 3 residues too short to cover the CDR3 end, so that end is filled in from the germline J gene. The chain uses TRBV6-2 or TRBV6-3 and TRBJ1-1; TRBD1 might be the D (6 bases). The CDR3 consists of 14 residues. V was shortened by 6 bases and J by 0 bases, with 11 bases between the two germline ends. CDR1 MNHEY and CDR2 SVGEGT come from the germline V gene. The CDR3 loop reads CASRMTGLNTEAFF. CDR3 DNA (partial): TGTGCCAGCAGGATGACAGGCCTGAACACTGAA.

At least ten counts were recorded for this clone. The read falls 3 residues short of the CDR3 end, and the missing part is taken from the germline J gene. The chain couples TRBV5-1 to TRBJ2-3; no firm D call. The germline gives CDR1 SGHRS, CDR2 YFSETQ. CDR3 length equals 13 residues. The germline V and J ends were trimmed by 0 bases and 7 bases, with 9 bases remaining between them. The DNA read from the CDR3 is TGCGCCAGCAGCTTGGGTCTTCTATATACG. This gives the protein CASSLGLLYT. The entire CDR3 protein reads CASSLGLLYTQYF.

This clone has ten or more counts. The sequenced fragment ends 3 residues before the CDR3 boundary, so the rest is inferred from the germline J gene. The chain uses TRBV7-9 and TRBJ2-1; weak D call: TRBD1 (5 bases). Trimming shortened V by 5 bases and J by 5 bases, and 16 bases separated the two germline ends. Germline-derived CDR1 and CDR2 are SEHNR and FQNEAQ (reference sequence). CDR3 length: 15 amino acids. The CDR3 protein is CASSRADRPNNEQFF. Partial CDR3 DNA: TGTGCCAGCAGCCGAGCTGACAGACCGAACAATGAG.

This clone turned up a few times. The CDR3 extends 3 residues past the end of the read, so its final part is completed from the germline J gene. This chain links TRBV5-4 with TRBJ2-7; 9 nucleotides line up with TRBD2. The CDR3 runs 15 residues. V lost 2 bases and J lost 0; bases outside the gene matches: 3. The germline V gene encodes CDR1 SGHNT and CDR2 YYREEE (reference sequence). The CDR3 DNA, read in part, is TGTGCCAGCAGCTTAGGCGGGGGGGCCTCCTACGAG. Its protein product is CASSLGGGASYE. The whole CDR3 region reads CASSLGGGASYEQYF.